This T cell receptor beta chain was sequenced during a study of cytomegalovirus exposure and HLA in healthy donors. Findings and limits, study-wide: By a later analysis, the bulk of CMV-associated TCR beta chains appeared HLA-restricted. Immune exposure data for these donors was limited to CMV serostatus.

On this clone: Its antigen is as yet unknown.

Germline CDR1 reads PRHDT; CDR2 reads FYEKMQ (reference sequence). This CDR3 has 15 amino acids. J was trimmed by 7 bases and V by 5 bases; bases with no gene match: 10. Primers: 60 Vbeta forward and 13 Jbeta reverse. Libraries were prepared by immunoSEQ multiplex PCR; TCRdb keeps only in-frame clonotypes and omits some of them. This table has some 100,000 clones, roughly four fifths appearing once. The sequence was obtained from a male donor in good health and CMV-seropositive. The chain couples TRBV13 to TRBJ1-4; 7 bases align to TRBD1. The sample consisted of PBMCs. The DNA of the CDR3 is TGTGCCAGCAGCATTTTTTCGGGACAGTTTGAAAAACTGTTTTTT. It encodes CASSIFSGQFEKLFF. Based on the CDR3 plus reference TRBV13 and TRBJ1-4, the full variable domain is AAGVIQSPRHLIKEKRETATLKCYPIPRHDTVYWYQQGPGQDPQFLISFYEKMQSDKGSIPDRFSAQQFSDYHSELNMSSLELGDSALYFCASSIFSGQFEKLFFGSGTQLSVL.